These 10 T cell receptor beta chains were sequenced from one sample in a study of blood T cell repertoires in COVID-19. Produced via immunoSEQ multiplex PCR; TCRdb's table is partial and in-frame only. The sample includes about 100,000 clones, around 73% of them seen just once. Sequences were obtained from peripheral blood. These receptor sequences come from a man aged 55 to 70 with active or convalescent COVID-19.

This clone was seen only once. The V and J genes are TRBV6-5 and TRBJ1-2, with D uncertain. Germline V CDR1 and CDR2: MNHEY, SVGAGI. With 7 bases removed from V and 4 bases from J, the gap between germline ends came to 16 bases. The CDR3 runs to 14 residues. CDR3 protein: CASTATMASYGYTF. CDR3 DNA: TGTGCCAGCACTGCAACCATGGCCAGCTATGGCTACACCTTC.

This chain connects TRBV28 to TRBJ1-1; D is uncertain. This CDR3 contains 13 residues. V lost 2 bases, J lost 4 bases, and 8 bases lay in between. Germline V gives CDR1 MDHEN, CDR2 SYDVKM. The DNA of the CDR3 is TGTGCCAGCAGTTTAATTCTAGGCACTGAAGCTTTCTTT. It is translated as CASSLILGTEAFF.

V and J are TRBV12-3 or TRBV12-4 and TRBJ2-3; D unresolved. Trimming pared 6 bases from V and 13 bases from J, leaving 17 bases between. The CDR3 is made up of 12 amino acids. CDR3 sequence: CASSPGSPMEYF. As DNA, the CDR3 is TGTGCCAGCAGCCCCGGGTCTCCTATGGAGTATTTT.

This rearrangement joins TRBV9 to TRBJ2-7, with 8 bases that match TRBD1. The germline gives CDR1 SGDLS, CDR2 YYNGEE. The V and J ends lost 0 bases and 6 bases, in that order; junction bases with no gene match: 5. The CDR3 runs to 14 residues. CDR3 in DNA: TGTGCCAGCAGCGTAGGACAGGGGTTTAGCGAGCAGTACTTC. Its protein product is CASSVGQGFSEQYF.

The chain uses TRBV10-1 and TRBJ1-3; 10 bases agree with TRBD1. The CDR3 length is 18 residues. V was pared by 6 bases and J by 3 bases, with 14 bases of the junction left unmatched. Per the germline V gene, CDR1 is WNHNN and CDR2 is SYGVQD (reference sequence). CDR3 sequence (DNA): TGCGCCAGCAGCCCGGGACAGGGGATTTTTACCCTTGGAAACACCATATATTTT. The encoded protein is CASSPGQGIFTLGNTIYF.

V gene TRBV7-3 combines with J gene TRBJ2-5, with 8 bases identical to TRBD1. Germline-derived CDR1 and CDR2 are SGHTA and FQGTGA. CDR3 length: 14 residues. V lost 5 bases and J lost 8; bases outside the gene matches: 10. The chain's CDR3 is CASSPGQGPGTQYF. In nucleotides, the CDR3 is TGTGCCAGCAGCCCAGGACAGGGACCTGGTACCCAGTACTTC.

This rearrangement joins TRBV3-1 (or the pseudogene TRBV3-2) to TRBJ1-2, with 7 bases that match TRBD1. The CDR3 extends over 15 amino acids. Germline CDR1 and CDR2: LGHDT and YNNKEL (reference sequence). V gave up 1 base and J gave up 2 bases; unmatched junction bases: 4. CDR3 residues: CASSQGTGSNYGYTF. CDR3 in DNA: TGTGCCAGCAGCCAAGGGACAGGATCCAACTATGGCTACACCTTC.

This sequence joins TRBV2 and TRBJ1-4, with TRBD1 matching 7 bases. CDR1 is SNHLY, CDR2 FYNNEI, per germline. V was pared by 6 bases and J by 6 bases, with 10 bases of the junction left unmatched. The CDR3 spans 15 residues. The CDR3 is CASSLRTGHYEKLFF. In DNA form, the CDR3 reads TGTGCCAGCAGCCTCCGGACAGGCCATTATGAAAAACTGTTTTTT.

This clone was picked up one time. The gene calls are TRBV7-9 and TRBJ2-1; D call uncertain. The ends were cut back, 2 bases at V and 0 bases at J, with 5 bases in the middle. Germline assignment: CDR1 SEHNR and CDR2 FQNEAQ (reference sequence). CDR3 length: 14 residues. The CDR3 reads CASSLLASYNEQFF. The CDR3 bases are TGTGCCAGCAGCTTACTGGCCTCCTACAATGAGCAGTTCTTC.

This clone has just one count. This chain uses TRBV6-6 with TRBJ2-7; 8 nucleotides match TRBD1. The V segment lost 4 bases and the J segment 6 bases; nucleotides outside the gene matches: 8. CDR3 length: 14 amino acids. Germline CDR1 reads MNHNY; CDR2 reads SVGAGI (reference sequence). CDR3 residues: CASSSDRVGSEQYV. DNA of the CDR3: TGTGCCAGCAGTTCGGACAGGGTAGGCTCCGAGCAGTACGTC.